The clone carrying this T cell receptor (beta chain) showed up just once. Donors were grouped by their self-reported clinical history. The V gene lost 4 bases and the J gene lost 0 bases, with 16 bases spanning the gap. There are 16 residues in the CDR3. The germline CDR1 and CDR2 sequences are MDHEN and SYDVKM. Original methodology: Amplification of reference gene primers was used by the study to estimate nucleated cell counts. The assay was immunoSEQ multiplex PCR, and TCRdb's table has in-frame clones only and misses some. V and J calls and clone size are as listed in that table; D and trimming were resolved from the DNA. The table has roughly 250,000 clones, more than 85% seen once. This entry comes from a study of blood T cell repertoires in COVID-19. Study details: PBMCs, B-cell-depleted T cells, or T cells provided the cDNA or gDNA that made up the material.

The chain has TRBV28 and TRBJ2-7; D possibly corresponds to TRBD2 (5 bases). This TCR derives from a woman in her forties or fifties who had recovered from COVID-19. The sample consisted of PBMCs or T cells enriched from blood (not recorded which). The CDR3 reads CASSSGNSVSSYEQYF. The CDR3 nucleotides are TGTGCCAGCAGTTCAGGAAATAGCGTCAGCTCCTACGAGCAGTACTTC. Drawing the rest from reference TRBV28 and TRBJ2-7, the complete variable domain is DVKVTQSSRYLVKRTGEKVFLECVQDMDHENMFWYRQDPGLGLRLIYFSYDVKMKEKGDIPEGYSVSREKKERFSLILESASTNQTSMYLCASSSGNSVSSYEQYFGPGTRLTVT.